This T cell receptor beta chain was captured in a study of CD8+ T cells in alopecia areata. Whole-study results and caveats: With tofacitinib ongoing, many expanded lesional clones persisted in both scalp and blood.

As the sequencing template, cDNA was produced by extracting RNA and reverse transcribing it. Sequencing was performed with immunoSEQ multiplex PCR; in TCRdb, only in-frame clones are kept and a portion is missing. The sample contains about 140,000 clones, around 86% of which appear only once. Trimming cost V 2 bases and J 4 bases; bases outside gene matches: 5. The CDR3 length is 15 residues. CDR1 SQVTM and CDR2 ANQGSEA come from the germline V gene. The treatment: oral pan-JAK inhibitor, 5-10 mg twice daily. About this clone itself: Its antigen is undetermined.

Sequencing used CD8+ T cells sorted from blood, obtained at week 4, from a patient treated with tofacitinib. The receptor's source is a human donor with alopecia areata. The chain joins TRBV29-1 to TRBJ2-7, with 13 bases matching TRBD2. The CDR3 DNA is TGCAGCGTTGAAATGCCGGGACTAGCGGGGTACGAGCAGTACTTC. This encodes CSVEMPGLAGYEQYF.